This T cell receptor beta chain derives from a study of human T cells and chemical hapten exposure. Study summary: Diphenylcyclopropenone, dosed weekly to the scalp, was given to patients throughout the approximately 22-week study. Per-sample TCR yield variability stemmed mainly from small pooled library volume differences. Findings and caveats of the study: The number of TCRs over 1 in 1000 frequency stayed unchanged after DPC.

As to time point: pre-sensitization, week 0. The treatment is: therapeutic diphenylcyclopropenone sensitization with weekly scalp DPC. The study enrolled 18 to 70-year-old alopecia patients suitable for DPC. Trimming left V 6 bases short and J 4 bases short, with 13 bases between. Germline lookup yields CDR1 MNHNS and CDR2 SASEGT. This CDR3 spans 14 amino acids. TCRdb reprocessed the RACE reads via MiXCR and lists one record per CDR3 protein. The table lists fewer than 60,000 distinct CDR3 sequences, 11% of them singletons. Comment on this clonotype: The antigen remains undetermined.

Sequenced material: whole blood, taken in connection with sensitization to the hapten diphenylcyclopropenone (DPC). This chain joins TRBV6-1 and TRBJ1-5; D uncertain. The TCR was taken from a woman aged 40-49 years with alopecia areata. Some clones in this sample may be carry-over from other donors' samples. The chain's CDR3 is CASRESGGNQPQHF. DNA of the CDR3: TGTGCCAGCAGAGAGTCGGGAGGTAATCAGCCCCAGCATTTT.